This T cell receptor (beta chain) was identified in a study of shared clonotypes between healthy human individuals. About the study: For every donor, three CD4 naive, three CD4 memory, two CD8 naive and one CD8 memory plates were used.

The CDR3 has 15 amino acids. CDR1 is MNHEY, CDR2 SMNVEV, per germline (reference sequence). V was trimmed by 2 bases and J by 4 bases, leaving 12 bases between them. The study, taken as a whole, reports: When compared with the clonotypes that were shared by all four sorted-subset donors, the non-shared clonotypes turned out to have lower generation probabilities.

Comments on this clone: The antigen is undetermined.

CD4+ cell separation produced CD45RA+ naive and CD45RA-negative memory subsets. Samples underwent the assay at deep level. Data came from immunoSEQ multiplex PCR; TCRdb stores just in-frame clones and leaves some out. The sample has hundreds of thousands of clones; around two thirds are singletons. The clonotype was recovered from a woman aged 30 to 39 in good health. The material sequenced was memory CD4+ T cells sorted from blood. The subset here: CD45RA-negative fraction. The chain joins TRBV27 to TRBJ1-5; D perhaps matches TRBD1 (5 bases). The CDR3 loop is CASSLIWGVNQPQHF. In nucleotides, the CDR3 is TGTGCCAGCAGTTTAATATGGGGGGTTAATCAGCCCCAGCATTTT.